This T cell receptor (beta chain) was captured in a study of CD8+ T cells in alopecia areata. Findings and caveats of the study: Normal skin's resident alphabeta T cells are sequenced alongside lesional scalp T cells.

Isolated RNA was reverse transcribed into cDNA used as the sequencing template. The table came from immunoSEQ multiplex PCR; TCRdb's copy has only in-frame clones and leaves some out. The table includes about 98,000 clones, 40% to 55% detected once. About this clone itself: The target antigen is unknown.

CDR1 SGHAT and CDR2 FQNNGV come from the germline V gene. V lost 5 bases, J lost 5 bases, and 11 bases stayed unmatched. CDR3 length: 15 residues. Material: CD4+ T cells sorted from blood. The sequence derives from a human donor with alopecia areata. The rearrangement joins TRBV11-2 to TRBJ2-7; 8 bases map to TRBD2. The CDR3, as DNA: TGTGCCAGCAGCGGAATTCGCGGGGGGACCCACGAGCAGTACTTC. It codes for CASSGIRGGTHEQYF.